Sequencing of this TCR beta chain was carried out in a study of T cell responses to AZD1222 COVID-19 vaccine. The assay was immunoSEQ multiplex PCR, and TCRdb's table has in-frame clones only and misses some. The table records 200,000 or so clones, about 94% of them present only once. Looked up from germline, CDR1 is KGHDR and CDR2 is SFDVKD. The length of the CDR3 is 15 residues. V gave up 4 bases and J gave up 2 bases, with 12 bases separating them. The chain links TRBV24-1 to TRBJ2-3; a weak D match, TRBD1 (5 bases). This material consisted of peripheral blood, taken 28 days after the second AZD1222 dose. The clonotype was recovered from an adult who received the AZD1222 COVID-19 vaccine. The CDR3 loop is CATSDPTGYTDTQYF. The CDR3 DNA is TGTGCCACCAGTGACCCTACAGGATACACAGATACGCAGTATTTT.